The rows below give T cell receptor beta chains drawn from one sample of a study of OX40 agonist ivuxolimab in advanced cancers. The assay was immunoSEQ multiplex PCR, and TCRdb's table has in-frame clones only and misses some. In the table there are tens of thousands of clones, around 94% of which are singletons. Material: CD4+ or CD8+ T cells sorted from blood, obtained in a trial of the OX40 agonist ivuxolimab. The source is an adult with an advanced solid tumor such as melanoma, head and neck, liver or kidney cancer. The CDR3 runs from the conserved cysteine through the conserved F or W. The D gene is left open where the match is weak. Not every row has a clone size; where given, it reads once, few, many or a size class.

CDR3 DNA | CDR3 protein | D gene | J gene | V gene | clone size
TGTGCCAGCAGTGAAACGGGGTGGCGGGCCTATAATTCACCCCTCCACTTT | CASSETGWRAYNSPLHF | - | TRBJ1-6 | TRBV2 | -
TGTGCCAGCCAGGACAGGGTGCTCACCGGGGAGCTGTTTTTT | CASQDRVLTGELFF | TRBD1 | TRBJ2-2 | TRBV27 | -
TGTGCCAGCAGCTTGAGGGGCACTGAAGCTTTCTTT | CASSLRGTEAFF | - | TRBJ1-1 | TRBV7-2 | -
TGTGCCAGCAGCTTATTGAGGACAGGGTATGGCTACACCTTC | CASSLLRTGYGYTF | TRBD1 | TRBJ1-2 | TRBV7-8 | -
TGTGCCAGCAGCGTAGAAGGGGCTAGGGACACTGAAGCTTTCTTT | CASSVEGARDTEAFF | - | TRBJ1-1 | TRBV9 | -
TGTGCCAGCAGCTATTCACGGGGACAGGGGGCCATCGAGCAGTACTTC | CASSYSRGQGAIEQYF | TRBD1 | TRBJ2-7 | TRBV27 | once
TGTGCCAGCACCCGAACAGGGGGTGGCGAGACCCAGTACTTC | CASTRTGGGETQYF | TRBD1 | TRBJ2-5 | TRBV7-6 | once
TGTGCCAGCTCACCCACGGGCCTCGATCGGGAGCTGTTTTTT | CASSPTGLDRELFF | - | TRBJ2-2 | TRBV18 | -
TGTGCCAGCAGTATCCCCCGAGGCCCGCGTTGGTCCCTCCACTTT | CASSIPRGPRWSLHF | - | TRBJ1-6 | TRBV27 | -
TGTGCCAGCAGCTCCCGGGACAGTCCCGTCTACGAGCAGTACTTC | CASSSRDSPVYEQYF | TRBD1 | TRBJ2-7 | TRBV11-2 | -
TGTGCCAGCAGCTTAGACGGTGGGACAGGGGTCTATGGCTACACCTTC | CASSLDGGTGVYGYTF | TRBD1 | TRBJ1-2 | TRBV11-2 | -
TGCGCCAGCAGCCTCAGGGGGTACAGTGAAAAACTGTTTTTT | CASSLRGYSEKLFF | TRBD1 | TRBJ1-4 | TRBV5-1 | -
TGTGCCAGCAGCCCAGCGGTAGGAGGGGAAGCTTTCTTT | CASSPAVGGEAFF | - | TRBJ1-1 | TRBV11-2 | -
TGTGCCAGCAGCACTAAACAGGGAAACAAAAACATTCAGTACTTC | CASSTKQGNKNIQYF | - | TRBJ2-4 | TRBV5-4 | once